Here is one TCR beta chain with its context. No antigen is known for it. The Oncomine TCR Beta short-read assay was applied to DNA of cultured CD4+ T cells. CD4+ T cells were cultured, and genomic DNA was extracted from them. TCRdb reprocessed the PCR reads via MiXCR and lists one record per CDR3 protein. The sample carries 20,000 or so distinct CDR3 sequences, roughly 40% recorded once. This record comes from a study of vaccination and CD4 T cells after COVID-19. Study at large: From HCoV-229E, HCoV-OC43, HCoV-NL63 and SARS-CoV-2, overlapping spike peptides were used to stimulate the cells. Treatment of control cultures consisted of a CEFX pool, an HIV-1 Nef pool, or no peptide.

Treatment of the sample: roughly nine-day PBMC culture with coronavirus spike peptide pools or control peptides (ViraFEST assay). The ViraFEST method relied on peptide pools to expand antigen-specific T cells, followed by TCR sequencing. The length of the CDR3 is 18 residues. Germline CDR1 DFQATT, CDR2 SNEGSKA (reference sequence). V was shortened by 4 bases and J by 1 base, with 23 bases between the two germline ends. The receptor was isolated from a human donor who had recovered from COVID-19. The sample consisted of CD4+ T cells from blood, cultured in vitro, taken after SARS-CoV-2 vaccination. This chain joins TRBV20-1 and TRBJ2-4; perhaps TRBD1 as D (6 bases). CDR3 DNA: TGCAGTGCTACCAATGACAGGCCCAAGGCCGTGGCCAAAAACATTCAGTACTTC. This gives the protein CSATNDRPKAVAKNIQYF.